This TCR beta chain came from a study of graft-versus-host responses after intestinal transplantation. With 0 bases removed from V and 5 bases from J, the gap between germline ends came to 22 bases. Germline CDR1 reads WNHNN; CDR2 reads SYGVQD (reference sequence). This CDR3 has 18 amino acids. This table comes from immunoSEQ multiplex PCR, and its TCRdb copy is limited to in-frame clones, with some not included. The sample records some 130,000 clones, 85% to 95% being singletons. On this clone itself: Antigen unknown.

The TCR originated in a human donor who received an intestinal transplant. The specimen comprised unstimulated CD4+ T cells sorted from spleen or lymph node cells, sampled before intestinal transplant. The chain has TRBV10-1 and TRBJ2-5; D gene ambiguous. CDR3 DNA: TGCGCCAGCAGTGAGTCGGTGGTGAGTGGGGATCCTCGGGAGACCCAGTACTTC. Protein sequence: CASSESVVSGDPRETQYF.